This T cell receptor (beta chain) was identified in a study of blood T cells in healthy people across ages (dated by TCRdb to about 2015). Context from the whole study: In model experiments, template switching captured about one uniquely barcoded TCR beta cDNA molecule for every two T cells. The study measured age-related changes in TCR beta repertoire diversity using deep sequencing normalized with unique cDNA molecular identifiers. The study analyzed two additional independent replicas of 1 million unique cDNA reads from the same blood draw for two donors, one aged 18 to 30 and one aged 80 or older. Donors of different ages were randomly distributed across sequencing lanes to avoid experimental bias. The donors were divided into four age groups: young (average around 17 years), middle-aged (about 39), aged (about 62) and long-lived (more than 75).

The 40 or so donors, aged about 6 to 90 years, were systemically healthy Caucasian individuals from Russia. About 9.8 milliliters of peripheral blood were drawn from each donor into EDTA-treated Vacutainer tubes. PBMCs were isolated by Ficoll-Paque density-gradient centrifugation, with at least 6.5 million obtained per sample. Trizol reagent was used to extract total RNA from the PBMCs, yielding at least 6 micrograms per sample. Naive CD45RAhigh/CD27high T cell percentages were measured by flow cytometry on a PBMC aliquot from every donor. To prepare the library, 5' RACE was applied. The sequencer listed for this sample is Illumina HiSeq 2500. A second roughly 6 to 11 cycle PCR used a sample-barcoded 5' primer and a J-beta primer mix. A template-switch 5' adaptor carrying 12 random nucleotides introduced a unique molecular identifier onto each TCR beta cDNA molecule. Each sample yielded at least 3 million CDR3-containing paired-end reads. All of the RNA was converted into first-strand cDNA using the Mint cDNA synthesis kit, with a TRBC-specific oligonucleotide serving as the primer. All cDNA was treated with uracil-DNA glycosylase and then went through a first 18-cycle PCR with the universal primers M1SS and BC2_uni_R. For the original study's pipeline: Normalization of each sample was performed by random selection of 1 million high-quality reads, each carrying a distinct molecular identifier. Reads with shared molecular identifiers were discarded instead of being binned into consensus sequences. CDR3 identification, clonotype clustering and error correction used MiTCR with a Q25 quality threshold and the strictest error-elimination algorithm. A nonparametric unseen species model using Euler transformation provided a lower-bound estimate of total TCR beta diversity. Starting from the raw public reads, TCRdb applied fastp trimming at Q25, assembled clones with MiXCR and retained in-frame beta chains. Every distinct CDR3 protein forms one entry, paired with its most common genes and DNA. The V and J calls come from TCRdb's annotation, not from the publication. Counted in this sample were around 1.5 million distinct CDR3 sequences; around 59% of them appeared once. About 6.7% of the sample rests with the top ten.

Beyond this particular receptor, the publication reports: Compared with the aged group, more naive CD4+ T cells, fewer expanded clones and increased TCR diversity were shown by the long-lived group, suggesting age selection. Conclusive comparison of naive and antigen-experienced compartments was prevented by the profiling of bulk unsorted PBMCs. Estimates of total diversity based on one million sequenced T cells were considered lower bounds and underestimates. Because donor CMV infection status was unknown, age-related changes in expanded clonotypes were potentially confounded. As age increased, observed TCR beta diversity per million T cells dropped in a roughly linear way, and a significant reduction was already evident by age 40. The percentage of naive T cells measured by flow cytometry correlated strongly with observed TCR beta diversity.

Concerning this clonotype: Its recognized antigen is unknown. One base away there is no much larger clone; base qualities are not given.

Sample: blood. The TCR originated in a man aged 18 to 29 in good health.

The DNA is TGTGCCAGCAGTACCGGGACAGGACCTTACAAGCAGTACTTC. Translation gives CASSTGTGPYKQYF. The V and J genes are TRBV25-1 and TRBJ2-7, with TRBD1 matching 8 junction bases. After removal of 5 bases from V and 8 bases from J, the junction retains 11 bases not matched to a gene. Taken from cysteine to phenylalanine, the CDR3 has 14 residues. Left in the record is the CDR3 DNA by itself, 42 bases read in frame from the first base. CDR1 and CDR2 were assigned from the germline V gene as MGHDK and SYGVNS.